This record concerns one TCR beta chain sequence. Germline-derived CDR1 and CDR2 are WSHSY and SAAADI. The CDR3 length is 13 residues. Trimming pared 0 bases from V and 1 base from J, leaving 4 bases between. This sample was included in a study of Graves' ophthalmopathy and Graves' hyperthyroidism. No donor had other autoimmune disease, uncontrolled infection, pregnancy or lactation. Amplified TCR beta CDR3 regions were obtained using RNA transcripts as template. Second-round multiplex PCR came after first-round RT-PCR with HTBI primers. TCRdb redid the calling of the multiplex PCR reads with MiXCR, one entry per CDR3 protein. The sample records over a million distinct CDR3 sequences, about 38% being singletons.

The receptor was derived from an adult man with Graves' hyperthyroidism. The chain joins TRBV10-2 to TRBJ2-7; no definite D call. The source material was peripheral blood or thyroid tissue (not recorded which). The chain's CDR3 is CASSESESYEQYF. The CDR3 region has the DNA TGCGCCAGCAGTGAGTCGGAATCCTACGAGCAGTACTTC.